These 4 T cell receptor beta chains came from one sample sequenced in a study of Ad26.COV2.S vaccination and SARS-CoV-2 variants. Measured with immunoSEQ multiplex PCR; TCRdb has only the in-frame clones, and not every one. Counted here are a few hundred thousand clones, around 87% occurring once; the ten biggest clones make up about 3.6%. Noted treatment: some 19 received Ad26.COV2.S at low or high dose, single or two shots; 5 received placebo; per-sample allocation not given. The study sampled participants on day 63 after the first vaccine or placebo injection. Material: peripheral blood, obtained in a trial of Ad26.COV2.S vaccine versus placebo. The origin of the receptors is a person between 18 and 59 years old who received the Ad26.COV2.S COVID-19 vaccine or a placebo.

The chain couples TRBV7-2 to TRBJ2-1, with unresolved D. Germline V gene data show CDR1 as SGHTA and CDR2 as FQGNSA. The CDR3 is made up of 12 amino acids. The V end lost 2 bases, the J end lost 9 bases, and 8 bases lay between the germline ends. The CDR3 is CASSLNVLEQFF. The CDR3 coding sequence is TGTGCCAGCAGCTTAAACGTGCTTGAGCAGTTCTTC.

A single count supports this clone. The genes are TRBV6-1 and TRBJ2-2, with D maybe TRBD1 (5 bases). V was clipped by 0 bases and J by 5 bases, with 13 bases between them. CDR1 and CDR2 from the germline V gene are MNHNS and SASEGT. The CDR3 spans 16 residues. CDR3 sequence: CASSEAPTRATGELFF. In nucleotides, the CDR3 is TGTGCCAGCAGTGAAGCGCCCACCAGGGCTACCGGGGAGCTGTTTTTT.

The chain carries TRBV6-2 or TRBV6-3 and TRBJ2-3, with a weak D call TRBD2 (6 bases). This CDR3 spans 18 amino acids. Trimming left V 2 bases short and J 2 bases short, with 20 bases between. Germline V gene sequence: CDR1 MNHEY, CDR2 SVGEGT. The CDR3 reads CASSYRRAGRSPTDTQYF. The CDR3, as DNA: TGTGCCAGCAGTTACCGTCGGGCAGGGAGGTCACCCACAGATACGCAGTATTTT.

This chain links TRBV7-8 with TRBJ2-3; no firm D call. Trimming removed 5 bases from V and 0 bases from J, with 9 bases in between. The CDR3 covers 14 residues. Germline V gene data show CDR1 as SGHVS and CDR2 as FQNEAQ. DNA of the CDR3: TGTGCCAGCAGCCTGGGTACTAGCACAGATACGCAGTATTTT. It yields the protein CASSLGTSTDTQYF. The full variable domain, rest sourced from reference TRBV7-8 and TRBJ2-3, is GAGVSQSPRYKVAKRGQDVALRCDPISGHVSLFWYQQALGQGPEFLTYFQNEAQLDKSGLPSDRFFAERPEGSVSTLKIQRTQQEDSAVYLCASSLGTSTDTQYFGPGTRLTVL.